The source of this T cell receptor (beta chain) is a study of response to subunit inactivated influenza vaccine (dated by TCRdb to 2016 to 2018). With respect to the entire study: To follow how T cells responded to a trivalent subunit inactivated influenza vaccine, the researchers relied on deep quantitative profiling of the T cell receptor repertoire.

This clonotype occurred many times. This receptor's antigen is unknown. The sample holds no much larger clone one base away, and base qualities are not on file. Trimming costs V 5 bases and J 1 base, and their ends lie 8 bases apart. Counted from cysteine to phenylalanine, this CDR3 has 13 amino acids. The CDR3 DNA has 39 bases and is translated from base 1. CDR1 and CDR2, per the germline V gene (reference sequence), are MNHNY and SVGAGI. Findings and caveats that apply to the study as a whole: It was suggested by the authors that each seasonal influenza vaccination may recruit only a limited number of new T cells.

The protocol used for the library was RT-PCR. TCRdb names Illumina HiSeq 2500 as the instrument used. TCRdb trimmed public reads at Q25 via fastp, called clones via MiXCR and kept in-frame beta chains. Records with the same CDR3 protein are collapsed into one entry carrying the most frequent genes and DNA. This sample has about 780,000 distinct CDR3 sequences in its table, and 15% to 20% of those were observed once. The ten largest make up about 11% of the sample. The sequence was collected from a man aged 45 to 65 who received an inactivated influenza vaccine. Donor details come from another sample of the same person, matched by shared clones. This material consisted of PBMCs from blood, taken approximately 5 days after vaccination. This sequence uses TRBV6-6 and TRBJ1-1, with no D gene named confidently. This receptor carries the CDR3 CASSPDGNTEAFF. The nucleotides are TGTGCCAGCAGTCCCGACGGGAACACTGAAGCTTTCTTT.